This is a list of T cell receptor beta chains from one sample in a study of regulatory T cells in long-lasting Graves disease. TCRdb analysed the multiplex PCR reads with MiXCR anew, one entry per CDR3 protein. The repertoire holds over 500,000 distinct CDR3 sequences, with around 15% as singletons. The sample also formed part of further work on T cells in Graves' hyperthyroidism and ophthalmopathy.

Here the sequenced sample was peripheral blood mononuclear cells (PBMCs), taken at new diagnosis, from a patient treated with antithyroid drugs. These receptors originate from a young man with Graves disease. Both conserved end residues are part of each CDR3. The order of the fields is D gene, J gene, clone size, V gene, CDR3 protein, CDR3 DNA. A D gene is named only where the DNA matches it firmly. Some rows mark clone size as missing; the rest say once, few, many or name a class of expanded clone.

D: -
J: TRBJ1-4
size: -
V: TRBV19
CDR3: CASSMGQSSNEKLFF
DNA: TGTGCCAGTAGTATGGGTCAGTCATCGAATGAAAAACTGTTTTTT

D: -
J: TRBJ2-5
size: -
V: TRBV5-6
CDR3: CASSLTPFEETQYF
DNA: TGTGCCAGCAGCTTGACGCCTTTCGAAGAGACCCAGTACTTC

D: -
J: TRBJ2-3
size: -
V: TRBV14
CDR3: CASSQDRSDADGPFTDTQYF
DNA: TGTGCCAGCAGCCAAGATAGGTCGGACGCGGACGGGCCTTTCACAGATACGCAGTATTTT

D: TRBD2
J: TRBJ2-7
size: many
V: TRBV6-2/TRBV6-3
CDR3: CASSYVASGSREQYF
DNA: TGTGCCAGCAGTTACGTGGCTAGCGGGAGTCGCGAGCAGTACTTC

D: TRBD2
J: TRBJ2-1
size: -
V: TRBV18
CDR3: CASSQGLAGVFNEQFF
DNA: TGTGCCAGCTCACAGGGACTAGCGGGAGTTTTTAATGAGCAGTTCTTC

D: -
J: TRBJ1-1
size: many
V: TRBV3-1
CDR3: CASSQEPVRTFF
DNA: TGTGCCAGCAGCCAAGAACCGGTACGGACTTTCTTT

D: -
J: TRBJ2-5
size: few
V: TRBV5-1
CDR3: CASSAGVGETQYF
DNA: TGCGCCAGCAGCGCCGGCGTAGGGGAGACCCAGTACTTC

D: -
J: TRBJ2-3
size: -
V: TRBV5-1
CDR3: CASSLVHRLEDTQYF
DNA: TGCGCCAGCAGCCTAGTTCACCGGTTAGAAGATACGCAGTATTTT

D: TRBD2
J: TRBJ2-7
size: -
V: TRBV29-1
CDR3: CSVAGLLAGVRDEQYF
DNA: TGCAGCGTGGCGGGTCTACTAGCGGGGGTACGGGACGAGCAGTACTTC

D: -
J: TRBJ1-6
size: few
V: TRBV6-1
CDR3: CASTPGQNHNSPLHF
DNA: TGTGCCAGCACCCCCGGACAGAATCATAATTCACCCCTCCACTTT

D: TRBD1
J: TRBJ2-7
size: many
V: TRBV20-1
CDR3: CSARGGDRYRYEQYF
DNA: TGCAGTGCTAGAGGAGGGGACAGATACCGCTACGAGCAGTACTTC

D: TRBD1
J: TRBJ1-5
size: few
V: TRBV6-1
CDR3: CASRDTGVYQPQHF
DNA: TGTGCCAGCAGAGACACAGGGGTTTATCAGCCCCAGCATTTT